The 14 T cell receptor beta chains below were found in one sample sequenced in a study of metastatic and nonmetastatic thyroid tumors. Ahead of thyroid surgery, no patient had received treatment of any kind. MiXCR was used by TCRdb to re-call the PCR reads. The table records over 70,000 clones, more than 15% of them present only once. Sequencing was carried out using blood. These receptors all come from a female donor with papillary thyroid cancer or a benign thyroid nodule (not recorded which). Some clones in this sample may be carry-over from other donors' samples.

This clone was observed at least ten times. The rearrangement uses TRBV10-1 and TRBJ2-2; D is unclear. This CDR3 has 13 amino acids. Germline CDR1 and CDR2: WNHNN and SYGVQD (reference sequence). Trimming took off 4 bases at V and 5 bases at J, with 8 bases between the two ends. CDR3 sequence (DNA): TGCGCCAGCAGTGTCAGGAGAACCGGGGAGCTGTTTTTT. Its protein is CASSVRRTGELFF.

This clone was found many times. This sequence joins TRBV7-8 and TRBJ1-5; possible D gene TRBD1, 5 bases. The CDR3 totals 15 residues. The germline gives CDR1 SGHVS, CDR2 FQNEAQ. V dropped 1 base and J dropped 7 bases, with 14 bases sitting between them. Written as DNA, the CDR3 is TGTGCCAGCAGCTTAGGTTCCAGGGAAAGCCAGCCCCAGCATTTT. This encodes CASSLGSRESQPQHF.

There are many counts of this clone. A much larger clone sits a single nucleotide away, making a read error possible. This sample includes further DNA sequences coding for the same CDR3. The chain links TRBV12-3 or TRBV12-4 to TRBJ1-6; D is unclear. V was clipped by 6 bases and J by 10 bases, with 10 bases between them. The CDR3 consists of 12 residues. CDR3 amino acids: CASSLSASPLHF. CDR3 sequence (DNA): TGTGCCAGCAGCCTCTCGGCGTCACCCCTCCACTTT.

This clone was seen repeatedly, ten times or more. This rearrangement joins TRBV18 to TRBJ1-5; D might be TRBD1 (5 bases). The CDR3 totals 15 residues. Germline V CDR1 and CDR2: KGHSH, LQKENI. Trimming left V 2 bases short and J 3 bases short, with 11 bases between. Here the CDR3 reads CASSPTAGNNQPQHF. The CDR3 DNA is TGTGCCAGCTCACCAACGGCAGGGAACAATCAGCCCCAGCATTTT.

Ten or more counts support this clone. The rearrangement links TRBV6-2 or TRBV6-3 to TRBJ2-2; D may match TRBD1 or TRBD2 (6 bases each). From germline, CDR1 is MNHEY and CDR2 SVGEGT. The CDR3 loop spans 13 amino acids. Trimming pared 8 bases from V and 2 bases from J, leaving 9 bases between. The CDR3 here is CASGGQNTGELFF. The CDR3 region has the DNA TGTGCCAGCGGGGGGCAAAACACCGGGGAGCTGTTTTTT.

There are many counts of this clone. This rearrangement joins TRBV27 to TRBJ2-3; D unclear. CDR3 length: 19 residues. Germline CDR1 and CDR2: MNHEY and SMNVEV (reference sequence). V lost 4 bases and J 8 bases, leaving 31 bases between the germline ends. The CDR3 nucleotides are TGTGCCAGCAGTTCCGATTTGGTACCGGCAGACCAACTCTTGGGTACGCAGTATTTT. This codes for CASSSDLVPADQLLGTQYF.

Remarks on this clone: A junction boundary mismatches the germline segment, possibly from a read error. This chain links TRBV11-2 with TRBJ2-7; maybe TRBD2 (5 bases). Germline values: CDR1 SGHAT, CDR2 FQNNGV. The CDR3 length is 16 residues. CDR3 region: CASILSNSVRAFEQYF. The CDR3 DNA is TGTGCCAGCATCTTATCCAATAGCGTGAGGGCGTTCGAGCAGTACTTC.

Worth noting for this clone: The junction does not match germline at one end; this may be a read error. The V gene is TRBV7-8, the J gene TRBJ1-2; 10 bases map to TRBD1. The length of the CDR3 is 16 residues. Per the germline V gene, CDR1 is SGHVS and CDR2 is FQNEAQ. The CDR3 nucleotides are TGTGCCAGCAGTACAGGGACAGGGGTCGCGGGCTATTGCTACACCTTC. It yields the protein CASSTGTGVAGYCYTF. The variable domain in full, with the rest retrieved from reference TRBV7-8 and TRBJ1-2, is GAGVSQSPRYKVAKRGQDVALRCDPISGHVSLFWYQQALGQGPEFLTYFQNEAQLDKSGLPSDRFFAERPEGSVSTLKIQRTQQEDSAVYLCASSTGTGVAGYCYTFGSGTRLTVV.

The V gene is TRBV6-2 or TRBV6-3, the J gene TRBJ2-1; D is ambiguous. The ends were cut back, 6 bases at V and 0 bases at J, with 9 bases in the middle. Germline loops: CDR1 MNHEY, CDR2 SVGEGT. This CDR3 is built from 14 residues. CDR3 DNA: TGTGCCAGCAGGTTACCTAGCTCCTACAATGAGCAGTTCTTC. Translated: CASRLPSSYNEQFF.

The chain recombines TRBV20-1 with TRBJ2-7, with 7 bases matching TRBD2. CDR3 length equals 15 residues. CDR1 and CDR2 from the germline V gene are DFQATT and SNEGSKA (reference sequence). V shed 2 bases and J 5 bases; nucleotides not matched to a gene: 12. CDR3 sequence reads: CSARSGRAMGNEQYF. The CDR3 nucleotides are TGCAGTGCTAGATCTGGGAGGGCCATGGGGAACGAGCAGTACTTC.

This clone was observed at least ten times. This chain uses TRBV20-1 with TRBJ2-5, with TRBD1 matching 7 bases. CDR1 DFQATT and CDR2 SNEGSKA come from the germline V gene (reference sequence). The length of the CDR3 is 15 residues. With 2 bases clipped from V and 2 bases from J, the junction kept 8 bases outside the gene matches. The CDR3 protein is CSARLPGQIQETQYF. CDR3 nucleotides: TGCAGTGCTAGACTCCCGGGACAGATACAAGAGACCCAGTACTTC.

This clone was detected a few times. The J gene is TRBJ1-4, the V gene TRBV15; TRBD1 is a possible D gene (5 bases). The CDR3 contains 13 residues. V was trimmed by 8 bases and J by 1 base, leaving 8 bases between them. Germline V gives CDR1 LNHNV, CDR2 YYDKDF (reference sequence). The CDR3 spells CATRQKTNEKLFF. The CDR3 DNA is TGTGCCACCCGACAGAAAACTAATGAAAAACTGTTTTTT.

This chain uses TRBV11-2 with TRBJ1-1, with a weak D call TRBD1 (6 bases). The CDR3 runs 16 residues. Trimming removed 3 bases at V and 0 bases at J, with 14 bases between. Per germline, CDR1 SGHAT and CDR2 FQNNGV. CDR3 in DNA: TGTGCCAGCAGCTTCACAGGGTTTGGAATGAACACTGAAGCTTTCTTT. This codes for CASSFTGFGMNTEAFF.

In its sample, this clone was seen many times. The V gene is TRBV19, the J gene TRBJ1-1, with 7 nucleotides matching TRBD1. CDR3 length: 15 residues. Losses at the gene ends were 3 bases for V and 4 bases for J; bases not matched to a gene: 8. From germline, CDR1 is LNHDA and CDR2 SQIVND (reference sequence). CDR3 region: CASSIALTGRTEAFF. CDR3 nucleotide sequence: TGTGCCAGTAGTATTGCCTTGACAGGGCGCACTGAAGCTTTCTTT.